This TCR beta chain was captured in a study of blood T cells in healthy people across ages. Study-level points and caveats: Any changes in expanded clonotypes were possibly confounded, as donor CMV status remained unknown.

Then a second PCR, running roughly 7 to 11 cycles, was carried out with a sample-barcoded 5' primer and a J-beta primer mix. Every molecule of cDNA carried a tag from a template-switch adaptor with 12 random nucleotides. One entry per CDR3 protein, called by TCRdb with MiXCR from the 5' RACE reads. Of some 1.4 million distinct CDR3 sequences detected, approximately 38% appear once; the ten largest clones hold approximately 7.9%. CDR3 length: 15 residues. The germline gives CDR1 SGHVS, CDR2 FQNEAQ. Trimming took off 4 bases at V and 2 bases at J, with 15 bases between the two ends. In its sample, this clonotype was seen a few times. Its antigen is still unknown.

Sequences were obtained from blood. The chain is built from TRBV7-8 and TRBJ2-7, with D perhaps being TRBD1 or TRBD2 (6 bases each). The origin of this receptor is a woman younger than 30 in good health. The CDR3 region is CASSSGGGRTYEQYF. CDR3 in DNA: TGTGCCAGCAGCTCCGGAGGGGGAAGAACCTACGAGCAGTACTTC.